Shown below are 6 T cell receptor beta chains from a single sample sequenced in a study of T cells in Graves' hyperthyroidism and ophthalmopathy (dated by TCRdb to between 2019 and 2020). Libraries were made using multiplex PCR. Sequencing relied on an Illumina HiSeq 2000. TCR beta CDR3 regions were amplified from RNA transcripts. A first-round RT-PCR of the TCR CDR3 used the HTBI primer set with the Qiagen OneStep RT-PCR kit. Using fastp trimming at Q25 and MiXCR clonotype assembly, TCRdb reanalyzed the public sequencing data and kept in-frame beta chains. When rows share a CDR3 protein, they turn into one entry using the most common DNA and genes. In all, the sample holds 300,000 to 450,000 distinct CDR3 sequences, and around 15% of those were seen once. The top ten clonotypes cover roughly 21% of the sample. Sequenced sample: blood. Receptors were obtained from a woman younger than 45 with Graves' ophthalmopathy.

This clonotype was picked up many times. This sequence joins TRBV10-3 and TRBJ2-5, with TRBD1 identical over 9 bases. The CDR3 totals 16 residues. CDR1 and CDR2 (germline): ENHRY, SYGVKD. V gave up 8 bases and J gave up 4 bases; unmatched junction bases: 14. The DNA for the CDR3 is TGTGCCATCGCGGGGGATCGGCCGGGACAGGGAGAGACCCAGTACTTC. It specifies CAIAGDRPGQGETQYF.

There are many counts of this clonotype. The chain has TRBV2 and TRBJ2-5, with D possibly TRBD1 on 5 matching bases. V dropped 6 bases and J dropped 12 bases, with 17 bases sitting between them. The CDR3 has 12 amino acids. Germline loops: CDR1 SNHLY, CDR2 FYNNEI. CDR3 region: CASSLTAGFEYF. Here the CDR3 DNA reads TGTGCCAGCAGCCTGACAGCCGGGTTTGAGTACTTC. The whole variable domain, filled in from reference TRBV2 and TRBJ2-5, reads EPEVTQTPSHQVTQMGQEVILRCVPISNHLYFYWYRQILGQKVEFLVSFYNNEISEKSEIFDDQFSVERPDGSNFTLKIRSTKLEDSAMYFCASSLTAGFEYFGPGTRLLVL.

This clonotype was found a few times. CDR3 in DNA: TGTGCCAGCAGCTACAAGACAGGGAGCGGGGGCAGCGGTTGGGACTATGGCTACACCTTC. As protein: CASSYKTGSGGSGWDYGYTF. V is TRBV7-2 and J is TRBJ1-2, with 7 positions matching TRBD1. Unmatched junction bases numbered 23, after V lost 4 bases and J lost 3 bases. The CDR3 sequence is 20 residues long. Germline CDR1 is SGHTA and CDR2 is FQGNSA.

This clonotype was seen ten or more times. The chain uses TRBV7-9 and TRBJ1-1; possible D gene TRBD1, 6 bases. Germline CDR1 is SEHNR and CDR2 is FQNEAQ (reference sequence). The V and J ends lost 1 base and 4 bases respectively, with 25 bases between them. The CDR3 covers 19 residues. The CDR3 coding sequence is TGTGCCAGCAGCTTAGGATACAACAGGGCTAGGGGGTTTCGCACTGAAGCTTTCTTT. Residues: CASSLGYNRARGFRTEAFF.

This clonotype appeared many times. This chain connects TRBV28 to TRBJ1-1, with a possible D match to TRBD1 (5 bases). Germline V gives CDR1 MDHEN, CDR2 SYDVKM. The V end was cut by 9 bases, the J end by 4 bases, with 18 bases between. The CDR3 spans 14 residues. The CDR3 DNA follows: TGTGCCAGTCCCGTCAAGGGGTGGGTCACTGAAGCTTTCTTT. Translating gives CASPVKGWVTEAFF.

This clonotype was detected ten times or more. The chain has TRBV20-1 and TRBJ1-2, with TRBD1 identical over 10 bases. Germline V lookup: CDR1 DFQATT, CDR2 SNEGSKA (reference sequence). V dropped 5 bases and J dropped 6; count of bases not matched to a gene: 6. The CDR3 covers 13 residues. CDR3 sequence (DNA): TGCAGTGCTGCCTGGACAGGGGGAAATGGCTACACCTTC. It specifies CSAAWTGGNGYTF.